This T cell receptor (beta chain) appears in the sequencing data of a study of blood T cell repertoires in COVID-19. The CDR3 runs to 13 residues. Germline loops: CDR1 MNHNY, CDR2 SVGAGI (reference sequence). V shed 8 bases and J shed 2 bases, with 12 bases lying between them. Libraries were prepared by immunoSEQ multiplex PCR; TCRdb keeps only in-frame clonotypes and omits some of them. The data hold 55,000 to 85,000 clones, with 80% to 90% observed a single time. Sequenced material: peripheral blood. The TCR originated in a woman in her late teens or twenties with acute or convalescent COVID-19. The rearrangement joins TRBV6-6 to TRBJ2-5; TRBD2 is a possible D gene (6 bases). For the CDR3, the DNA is TGTGCCAGCTCTGGGGGGTGGCAAGAGACCCAGTACTTC. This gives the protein CASSGGWQETQYF.